The 19 T cell receptor beta chains presented below share a single source sample, sequenced in a study of T cell clonality in common variable immunodeficiency (dated by TCRdb to 2015 to 2017). The library was prepared using the immunoSEQ multiplex PCR assay. Here the immuneACCESS table is served through TCRdb, limited to in-frame sequences with V and J called. Missing clones are a known gap in these copies; in checked studies unresolved V genes cover under half, and the rest lacks a known reason. The sample features about 37,000 clones, and none is a singleton. Around 3.3% of the sample rests with the top ten. The sequenced sample consisted of peripheral blood mononuclear cells. These receptors originate from a person aged 18-70 years in good health.

In its sample, this clone was seen many times. The read finishes 3 residues shy of the CDR3 end, and the germline J gene is used to complete it. This sequence joins TRBV5-1 and TRBJ2-5, with TRBD2 identical over 16 bases. This CDR3 comprises 20 residues. Trimming took 4 bases from V and 4 from J; bases not matched to a gene: 16. Germline V gives CDR1 SGHRS, CDR2 YFSETQ. The CDR3 protein is CASSHEPVGLAGGPGETQYF. CDR3 DNA, as far as it was read: TGCGCCAGCAGCCACGAACCAGTGGGACTAGCGGGGGGGCCCGGAGAGACC.

This clone was picked up many times. The read ends 3 residues shy of where the CDR3 ends; the end is completed using the germline J gene. The V and J genes are TRBV5-1 and TRBJ2-7, with 8 nucleotides matching TRBD1. CDR1 and CDR2 (germline): SGHRS, YFSETQ. V shed 3 bases and J 2 bases; nucleotides not matched to a gene: 10. The CDR3 covers 16 residues. CDR3 amino acids: CASSSKGSQGAYEQYF. Incomplete CDR3 DNA: TGCGCCAGCAGCTCTAAGGGGTCACAGGGGGCCTACGAG. Full variable domain (missing parts from reference TRBV5-1 and TRBJ2-7): KAGVTQTPRYLIKTRGQQVTLSCSPISGHRSVSWYQQTPGQGLQFLFEYFSETQRNKGNFPGRFSGRQFSNSRSEMNVSTLELGDSALYLCASSSKGSQGAYEQYFGPGTRLTVT.

This clone has a count of ten or more. The CDR3: CASSPFGADTQYF. The CDR3 bases that were read are TGTGCCAGCAGTCCTTTCGGGGCAGATACG. V gene TRBV6-4 combines with J gene TRBJ2-3; perhaps TRBD2 as D (5 bases). The missing CDR3 end, 3 residues past where the read stops, is filled in from the germline J gene. V was pared by 5 bases and J by 4 bases, with 10 bases between. The CDR3 loop spans 13 amino acids. The germline CDR1 and CDR2 sequences are MRHNA and SNTAGT.

Ten or more counts support this clone. The read ends 3 residues early relative to the CDR3; the germline J gene fills the gap. This chain links TRBV30 with TRBJ1-2; D is ambiguous. CDR1 is GTSNPN, CDR2 SVGIG, per germline (reference sequence). The CDR3 has 12 amino acids. CDR3 bases read: TGTGCCTGGAGTGTAAAACCGGGGGGC. This sequence encodes CAWSVKPGG. The complete CDR3 reads CAWSVKPGGYTF.

This clone was found many times. The read finishes 3 residues shy of the CDR3 end, and the germline J gene is used to complete it. The genes are TRBV30 and TRBJ2-1; maybe TRBD2 (7 bases). Germline values: CDR1 GTSNPN, CDR2 SVGIG (reference sequence). V lost 0 bases to trimming and J lost 8 bases, with 14 bases between them. The CDR3 is 14 amino acids. The CDR3 reads CAWSVGGAGDEQFF. The part of the CDR3 DNA that was read is TGTGCCTGGAGTGTAGGGGGGGCCGGGGATGAG. Variable domain in full (rest from reference TRBV30 and TRBJ2-1): SQTIHQWPATLVQPVGSPLSLECTVEGTSNPNLYWYRQAAGRGLQLLFYSVGIGQISSEVPQNLSASRPQDRQFILSSKKLLLSDSGFYLCAWSVGGAGDEQFFGPGTRLTVL.

This clone appeared many times. The CDR3 extends 3 residues past the end of the read, so its final part is completed from the germline J gene. The J gene is TRBJ2-5, the V gene TRBV7-3; possibly TRBD2 for D (6 bases). V lost 7 bases, J lost 5 bases, and 23 bases lay in between. Germline V gives CDR1 SGHTA, CDR2 FQGTGA. The CDR3 runs 16 residues. The part of the CDR3 DNA that was read is TGTGCCAGCACCTCTCACCGGCGGGGTGACCTCGAGACC. Amino acids: CASTSHRRGDLET. The complete CDR3 reads CASTSHRRGDLETQYF.

Note on this clone: The read ends 3 residues early relative to the CDR3; the germline J gene fills the gap. The chain joins TRBV5-1 to TRBJ2-3, with D perhaps matching TRBD1 (5 bases). V lost 9 bases to trimming and J lost 1 base, with 15 bases between them. The CDR3 is 14 amino acids. Per germline, CDR1 SGHRS and CDR2 YFSETQ. This CDR3 reads CATCTVGGTDTQYF. Partial CDR3 DNA: TGCGCCACCTGTACTGTAGGGGGCACAGATACG.

This clone came up many times. The read ends 3 residues early relative to the CDR3; the germline J gene fills the gap. The chain links TRBV28 to TRBJ1-2; TRBD1 matches 10 bases. This CDR3 spans 15 amino acids. Germline CDR1 reads MDHEN; CDR2 reads SYDVKM. V lost 6 bases to trimming and J lost 5 bases; unmatched junction nucleotides: 9. Incomplete CDR3 DNA: TGTGCCAGCAGGACCGGACAGGGGGTATTTTATGGC. Its protein is CASRTGQGVFYG. The whole CDR3 protein is CASRTGQGVFYGYTF.

This clone was detected ten times or more. The CDR3 goes on 3 residues after the read ends, and that part is filled in from the germline J gene. V usage is TRBV11-3 and J usage is TRBJ2-3; TRBD1 might be the D (7 bases). The germline CDR1 and CDR2 sequences are SGHNT and YENEEA. V was clipped by 6 bases and J by 2 bases, with 12 bases between them. The CDR3 contains 14 residues. CDR3 loop: CASSQGGSTDTQYF. The CDR3 bases that were read are TGTGCCAGCAGTCAGGGGGGATCCACAGATACG.

Many counts were recorded for this clone. The sequenced fragment ends 3 residues before the CDR3 boundary, so the rest is inferred from the germline J gene. V gene TRBV29-1 combines with J gene TRBJ1-1; possibly TRBD1 for D (5 bases). V gave up 7 bases and J gave up 7 bases, with 22 bases separating them. Germline assignment: CDR1 SQVTM and CDR2 ANQGSEA. The CDR3 is 14 residues long. This CDR3 reads CSADHGIWGGEAFF. The sequenced part of the CDR3 DNA is TGCAGCGCCGACCACGGGATCTGGGGCGGTGAA.

This clone was detected ten times or more. CDR3: CSATLAGVNYEQYF. CDR3 bases read: TGCAGTGCCACATTAGCGGGAGTGAACTACGAG. The chain is built from TRBV20-1 and TRBJ2-7; 9 bases fit TRBD2. The read stops 3 residues short of the end of the CDR3; the missing end is completed from the germline J gene. Germline lookup yields CDR1 DFQATT and CDR2 SNEGSKA (reference sequence). Trimming at V came to 6 bases and at J to 3 bases, leaving 9 bases not matched to a gene. The CDR3 runs to 14 residues.

In this sample, this clone turned up a few times. The read gets to within 3 residues of the CDR3 end, and the germline J gene fills in the rest. The chain employs TRBV7-8 and TRBJ2-5, with D perhaps TRBD2 (6 bases). The CDR3 has 14 residues. V was clipped by 6 bases and J by 7 bases, with 18 bases between them. Germline V lookup: CDR1 SGHVS, CDR2 FQNEAQ. Here the CDR3 reads CASRILAPRGTQYF. The covered CDR3 bases are TGTGCCAGCAGGATCCTAGCGCCAAGGGGGACC.

This clone has a count of ten or more. Read coverage stops 3 residues before the CDR3 terminus; the germline J gene supplies the remainder. The genes are TRBV5-6 and TRBJ2-5; TRBD2 matches at 7 bases. Germline V lookup: CDR1 SGHDT, CDR2 YYEEEE. V trimming: 1 base; J trimming: 0 bases; junction bases outside the gene matches: 3. CDR3 size: 15 residues. Here the CDR3 reads CASSLLGTNQETQYF. The part of the CDR3 DNA that was read is TGTGCCAGCAGCTTGTTAGGGACTAACCAAGAGACC.

At least ten counts were recorded for this clone. The read falls 3 residues short of the CDR3 end, and the missing part is taken from the germline J gene. This chain uses TRBV6-1 with TRBJ1-5, with 10 bases aligning to TRBD1. V was pared by 3 bases and J by 6 bases, with 5 bases of the junction left unmatched. The germline CDR1 and CDR2 sequences are MNHNS and SASEGT. The CDR3 is 15 residues long. The CDR3 reads CASSDRDRGSQPQHF. Incomplete CDR3 DNA: TGTGCCAGCAGTGATAGGGACAGGGGCTCTCAGCCC.

This clone was recorded at least ten times. CDR3 sequence reads: CSARRQADTGELFF. The DNA read from the CDR3 is TGCAGTGCTCGTCGACAGGCCGACACCGGGGAG. V is TRBV20-1 and J is TRBJ2-2, with D tentatively TRBD1 (6 bases). The sequence runs out 3 residues before the end of the CDR3; the remainder is reconstructed from the germline J gene. This CDR3 spans 14 amino acids. Per the germline V gene, CDR1 is DFQATT and CDR2 is SNEGSKA (reference sequence). Trimming removed 5 bases at V and 3 bases at J, with 13 bases between.

The sample holds many counts of this clone. The CDR3 is cut off 3 residues early in the read; its end comes from the germline J gene. The chain has TRBV7-8 and TRBJ1-4; D call uncertain. This CDR3 spans 13 amino acids. CDR1 and CDR2 (germline): SGHVS, FQNEAQ. Trimming shortened V by 10 bases and J by 6 bases, and 15 bases separated the two germline ends. The chain's CDR3 is CAIARPWDEKLFF. The sequenced part of the CDR3 DNA is TGTGCCATCGCTAGGCCTTGGGATGAAAAA.

As to this clone: Coverage ceases 3 residues before the CDR3 finishes, and the germline J gene fills in the end. The chain has TRBV18 and TRBJ1-2; TRBD1 matches at 8 bases. Germline trimming cut 2 bases from V and 3 bases from J; bases unmatched to any gene: 5. Germline lookup yields CDR1 KGHSH and CDR2 LQKENI. This CDR3 has 15 amino acids. The covered CDR3 bases are TGTGCCAGCTCACCAGGACAGGGTATATACTATGGC. It yields the protein CASSPGQGIYYG. The whole CDR3 reads CASSPGQGIYYGYTF.

With respect to this clone: The CDR3 goes on 3 residues after the read ends, and that part is filled in from the germline J gene. V gene TRBV5-1 combines with J gene TRBJ2-5; TRBD2 might be the D (6 bases). This CDR3 is 14 amino acids long. V was clipped by 0 bases and J by 4 bases, with 10 bases between them. Per germline, CDR1 SGHRS and CDR2 YFSETQ. CDR3 protein: CASSLGPGGETQYF. CDR3 bases read: TGCGCCAGCAGCTTGGGGCCCGGGGGAGAGACC.

Many counts were recorded for this clone. Read coverage stops 3 residues before the CDR3 terminus; the germline J gene supplies the remainder. The chain combines TRBV5-6 with TRBJ2-2; a possible D gene is TRBD1 (6 bases). This CDR3 comprises 12 residues. From germline, CDR1 is SGHDT and CDR2 YYEEEE. The CDR3 region is CASSLDGTTLFF. CDR3 DNA (partial): TGTGCCAGCAGCTTGGATGGGACAACG.